This TCR beta chain came from a study of T cells after yellow fever vaccination. TCRdb re-derived calls from the 5' RACE reads in MiXCR, one entry per CDR3 protein. The sample has about 300,000 distinct CDR3 sequences; roughly 4% are singletons. The germline gives CDR1 SGHKS, CDR2 YYEKEE (reference sequence). The length of the CDR3 is 12 residues. The ends lost 3 bases at V and 6 bases at J; junction bases unmatched: 1. V is TRBV5-5 and J is TRBJ1-2; 8 bases line up with TRBD1. Specimen: PBMCs, collected 5 days after the yellow fever booster vaccination. The clonotype originates from a man aged 18 to 30 who received the YFV17D yellow fever vaccine. The CDR3 coding sequence is TGTGCCAGCAGCTGGACAGGGAATGGCTACACCTTC. Translating gives CASSWTGNGYTF.